The next 15 T cell receptor beta chains were all read from a single sample in a study of blood T cell repertoires in COVID-19. TCRdb's table, derived via immunoSEQ multiplex PCR, lists solely in-frame clones and lacks some. The data hold approximately 150,000 clones, with roughly 87% observed a single time. The sequenced material came from peripheral blood. Receptors were obtained from a human donor in a cohort sampled during active COVID-19.

The V and J genes are TRBV9 and TRBJ1-2, with 7 bases matching TRBD1. The CDR3 runs to 15 residues. In germline, CDR1 is SGDLS, CDR2 YYNGEE. J lost 4 bases, V lost 4 bases, and 10 bases had no gene match. The CDR3 loop reads CASSTRQGVSYGYTF. The DNA for the CDR3 is TGTGCCAGCAGCACCCGACAGGGAGTGAGCTATGGCTACACCTTC.

The chain couples TRBV6-6 to TRBJ2-7; tentative D call: TRBD1 (6 bases). V gave up 7 bases and J gave up 6 bases, with 19 bases separating them. The CDR3 has 14 amino acids. The V gene's germline CDR1 is MNHNY and CDR2 SVGAGI (reference sequence). The CDR3 sequence: CASTTLQGIGEQYF. The CDR3 DNA follows: TGTGCCAGCACCACCCTACAGGGTATTGGCGAGCAGTACTTC.

Notes on this clone: The sample has other DNA sequences that encode this CDR3 too. This rearrangement joins TRBV9 to TRBJ1-5; 7 nucleotides match TRBD1. Germline values: CDR1 SGDLS, CDR2 YYNGEE. J was trimmed by 2 bases and V by 2 bases; bases with no gene match: 1. This CDR3 is 14 amino acids long. This chain's CDR3 is CASSVGTGNQPQHF. DNA for the CDR3: TGTGCCAGCAGCGTCGGGACAGGCAATCAGCCCCAGCATTTT.

The chain uses TRBV6-6 and TRBJ1-2; 9 bases line up with TRBD1. Per the germline V gene, CDR1 is MNHNY and CDR2 is SVGAGI (reference sequence). The V and J ends lost 4 bases and 6 bases, in that order; junction bases with no gene match: 6. The CDR3 is made up of 14 amino acids. The CDR3 loop is CASSSHRGRDGYTF. The CDR3 bases are TGTGCCAGCAGTTCGCACAGGGGGCGCGATGGCTACACCTTC.

The chain couples TRBV5-1 to TRBJ2-7; D possibly corresponds to TRBD1 (6 bases). CDR3 length: 13 amino acids. Looked up from germline, CDR1 is SGHRS and CDR2 is YFSETQ. V dropped 4 bases and J dropped 7 bases, with 15 bases sitting between them. The CDR3 nucleotides are TGCGCCAGCAGCGAAGGACAGCCCCTGGAGCAGTACTTC. Its protein is CASSEGQPLEQYF.

The chain uses TRBV30 and TRBJ2-1; 10 nucleotides agree with TRBD2. CDR3 size: 15 residues. Germline-derived CDR1 and CDR2 are GTSNPN and SVGIG (reference sequence). V gave up 3 bases and J gave up 2 bases; unmatched junction bases: 4. The CDR3: CAWSGGLAPYNEQFF. CDR3 in DNA: TGTGCCTGGAGCGGGGGACTAGCGCCCTACAATGAGCAGTTCTTC.

This chain connects TRBV7-9 to TRBJ1-3, with 9 bases lining up with TRBD1. V dropped 5 bases and J dropped 3; count of bases not matched to a gene: 8. Germline CDR1 and CDR2: SEHNR and FQNEAQ (reference sequence). The CDR3 runs to 16 residues. CDR3 residues: CASSPGQGIFGNTIYF. The CDR3 DNA follows: TGTGCCAGCAGCCCTGGACAGGGGATTTTTGGAAACACCATATATTTT.

This rearrangement joins TRBV10-3 to TRBJ1-5; 7 bases are shared with TRBD1. Germline trimming cut 2 bases from V and 5 bases from J; bases unmatched to any gene: 6. The CDR3 spans 15 residues. Germline values: CDR1 ENHRY, CDR2 SYGVKD. CDR3 amino acids: CAISENDRVDQPQHF. The CDR3 bases are TGTGCCATCAGTGAGAACGACAGGGTTGATCAGCCCCAGCATTTT.

A single count supports this clone. V usage is TRBV2 and J usage is TRBJ1-5; possible D gene TRBD1, 5 bases. The ends were cut back, 2 bases at V and 0 bases at J, with 20 bases in the middle. CDR3 length: 19 residues. Germline V gene sequence: CDR1 SNHLY, CDR2 FYNNEI. In DNA form, the CDR3 reads TGTGCCAGCAGTGAAAGTCAGGGCCTAAACCTGAATAGCAATCAGCCCCAGCATTTT. Residues: CASSESQGLNLNSNQPQHF.

The genes are TRBV5-6 and TRBJ1-1, with 8 nucleotides matching TRBD1. This CDR3 region has 14 residues. V shed 0 bases, J shed 3 bases, and the junction held 1 base outside the gene matches. From germline, CDR1 is SGHDT and CDR2 YYEEEE. The chain's CDR3 is CASSLGQGYTEAFF. In DNA form, the CDR3 reads TGTGCCAGCAGCTTGGGACAGGGGTACACTGAAGCTTTCTTT.

The genes are TRBV5-1 and TRBJ2-7, with D uncertain. V was clipped by 0 bases and J by 2 bases, with 15 bases between them. Germline CDR1 is SGHRS and CDR2 is YFSETQ. The CDR3 loop spans 16 amino acids. CDR3 in DNA: TGCGCCAGCAGCTTGGAGGTTGGCAGGCCGGCCTACGAGCAGTACTTC. Protein sequence: CASSLEVGRPAYEQYF.

The gene calls are TRBV10-1 and TRBJ2-2; 15 bases line up with TRBD2. The CDR3 totals 16 residues. J lost 7 bases, V lost 10 bases, and 10 bases had no gene match. Per the germline V gene, CDR1 is WNHNN and CDR2 is SYGVQD (reference sequence). The CDR3 sequence: CANLLPGLAGGGELFF. DNA for the CDR3: TGCGCCAACCTTCTCCCGGGACTAGCGGGAGGCGGGGAGCTGTTTTTT.

The chain is built from TRBV19 and TRBJ2-3, with 8 bases identical to TRBD2. From germline, CDR1 is LNHDA and CDR2 SQIVND (reference sequence). The CDR3 is made up of 15 amino acids. The V and J ends lost 2 bases and 5 bases, in that order; junction bases with no gene match: 6. CDR3 sequence (DNA): TGTGCCAGTAGTATAACGGGGGGGCCTTTAGATACGCAGTATTTT. As protein: CASSITGGPLDTQYF.

The chain combines TRBV6-2 or TRBV6-3 with TRBJ2-7; D possibly corresponds to TRBD2 (7 bases). V was cut by 4 bases and J by 0 bases, with 10 bases left in between. CDR1 is MNHEY and CDR2 is SVGEGT in the germline V gene. The CDR3 extends over 14 amino acids. CDR3 nucleotides: TGTGCCAGCAGTTCGGGGGGCTTCTCCTACGAGCAGTACTTC. This gives the protein CASSSGGFSYEQYF.

This chain joins TRBV7-2 and TRBJ1-3; D is unclear. The CDR3 sequence is 15 residues long. CDR1 is SGHTA, CDR2 FQGNSA, per germline. V lost 5 bases to trimming and J lost 3 bases, with 14 bases between them. CDR3 DNA sequence: TGTGCCAGCAGCCCGGGGATAGGCAGTGGAAACACCATATATTTT. Protein: CASSPGIGSGNTIYF.